The source of this TCR beta chain is a study of blood T cells in healthy people across ages. Study-wide results and limits: One million T cells yielded diversity estimates that were considered underestimates.

The CDR3 consists of 15 residues. Trimming shortened V by 2 bases and J by 8 bases, and 15 bases separated the two germline ends. Germline CDR1 is KGHSH and CDR2 is LQKENI. On this clonotype itself: Antigen unknown.

For the second PCR, which ran for about 6 to 11 cycles, a sample-barcoded 5' primer and a J-beta primer mix were used. TCRdb reanalysed the 5' RACE reads using MiXCR and keeps one entry per CDR3 protein. The table has some 1.1 million distinct CDR3 sequences, more than 30% seen once; the top ten hold about an eighth. The TCR was taken from a man younger than 30 in good health. V usage is TRBV18 and J usage is TRBJ1-4, with a possible D match to TRBD1 (5 bases). Sequences were obtained from blood. CDR3 in amino acids: CASSPSVQGWEKLFF. CDR3 sequence (DNA): TGTGCCAGCTCACCATCGGTCCAGGGCTGGGAAAAACTGTTTTTT.